Below are 20 T cell receptor beta chains sequenced from a single sample in a study of identical twins. TCRdb called the 5' RACE reads again in MiXCR, with one record for every CDR3 protein. In the table there are 1.5 million to 2 million distinct CDR3 sequences, roughly a third of which are singletons. Sequenced sample: cord blood. Every receptor here comes from a newborn girl in good health.

This clonotype was detected once. The chain uses TRBV2 and TRBJ1-1; 9 bases line up with TRBD1. This CDR3 is built from 16 residues. From germline, CDR1 is SNHLY and CDR2 FYNNEI. J was trimmed by 6 bases and V by 1 base; bases with no gene match: 9. This CDR3 reads CASSEVRTGAMAEAFF. CDR3 bases: TGTGCCAGCAGTGAAGTCAGGACAGGGGCCATGGCTGAAGCTTTCTTT.

DNA of the CDR3: TGTGCCAGCAGCTCACTAGCGGGAAAGACCTACAATGAGCAGTTCTTC. Encoded protein: CASSSLAGKTYNEQFF. This chain uses TRBV11-2 with TRBJ2-1; 10 nucleotides align to TRBD2. V was pared by 4 bases and J by 2 bases, with 5 bases of the junction left unmatched. From germline, CDR1 is SGHAT and CDR2 FQNNGV. CDR3 length equals 16 residues.

DNA of the CDR3: TGTGCCAGCACCGCTGAACAGGGTCCCACTGCGGGGACCCAGTACTTC. It is translated as CASTAEQGPTAGTQYF. The chain employs TRBV6-5 and TRBJ2-5; possibly TRBD1 for D (6 bases). CDR3 length: 16 residues. Germline V gene lookup returns CDR1 MNHEY and CDR2 SVGAGI. Trimming pared 7 bases from V and 7 bases from J, leaving 25 bases between.

This sequence joins TRBV4-1 and TRBJ1-1; no clear D. The CDR3 is made up of 15 amino acids. Germline loops: CDR1 MGHRA, CDR2 YSYEKL. V lost 1 base to trimming and J lost 0 bases, with 9 bases between them. CDR3 DNA sequence: TGCGCCAGCAGCCAAGTTCCAGGTATGAACACTGAAGCTTTCTTT. Its protein product is CASSQVPGMNTEAFF.

The rearrangement joins TRBV6-1 to TRBJ1-5; tentatively, D is TRBD1 (5 bases). The CDR3 totals 18 residues. V lost 5 bases to trimming and J lost 0 bases, with 20 bases between them. Germline V CDR1 and CDR2: MNHNS, SASEGT. This CDR3 reads CASSPRLLTANSNQPQHF. In nucleotides, the CDR3 is TGTGCCAGCAGTCCGCGACTTCTGACAGCTAATAGCAATCAGCCCCAGCATTTT.

This clonotype appeared once. The gene calls are TRBV11-2 and TRBJ2-2, with TRBD2 as a possible D gene (5 bases). Trimming pared 1 base from V and 4 bases from J, leaving 19 bases between. From germline, CDR1 is SGHAT and CDR2 FQNNGV. The CDR3 is 18 amino acids. CDR3 sequence: CASSLARTALRATGELFF. The DNA of the CDR3 is TGTGCCAGCAGCTTAGCTCGGACGGCCTTGAGGGCCACCGGGGAGCTGTTTTTT.

The genes are TRBV27 and TRBJ2-3; 10 bases align to TRBD2. Trimming cost V 6 bases and J 9 bases; bases outside gene matches: 6. This CDR3 is 13 amino acids long. Germline lookup yields CDR1 MNHEY and CDR2 SMNVEV (reference sequence). The CDR3 DNA is TGTGCCAGCAGGGGGACTAGCGTATACACGCAGTATTTT. Its protein is CASRGTSVYTQYF.

The CDR3 spells CASGGLGPGPRTFTEAFF. CDR3 in DNA: TGTGCTAGTGGTGGACTCGGACCGGGACCTAGGACTTTTACTGAAGCTTTCTTT. The genes are TRBV12-5 and TRBJ1-1, with a weak D call TRBD1 (5 bases). The CDR3 consists of 18 residues. Per the germline V gene, CDR1 is LGHNT and CDR2 is FRNRAP. V lost 5 bases to trimming and J lost 5 bases, with 27 bases between them.

This chain links TRBV20-1 with TRBJ2-5; 7 bases align to TRBD1. The germline V gene encodes CDR1 DFQATT and CDR2 SNEGSKA (reference sequence). The CDR3 extends over 18 amino acids. The junction had 32 bases not matched to a gene; V was cut back by 8 bases and J by 11 bases. CDR3 in DNA: TGCAGTACCCACCTGACAGGGTGGCCTCCCCAGTCCTACAATGAGCAGTACTTC. Its protein product is CSTHLTGWPPQSYNEQYF.

This clonotype has more than one count but fewer than ten. The chain is built from TRBV25-1 and TRBJ2-7; TRBD2 aligns across 12 bases. This CDR3 spans 15 amino acids. The J segment lost 3 bases and the V segment lost 3 bases, leaving 3 bases of the junction unmatched. Germline CDR1 MGHDK, CDR2 SYGVNS. Here the CDR3 reads CASSDGTSGRYEQYF. The DNA for the CDR3 is TGTGCCAGCAGTGACGGGACTAGCGGGCGCTACGAGCAGTACTTC.

The V and J genes are TRBV20-1 and TRBJ2-5; TRBD1 agrees at 7 bases. The J call may be in error: the DNA end matches TRBJ2-4 better. Looked up from germline, CDR1 is DFQATT and CDR2 is SNEGSKA (reference sequence). The CDR3 is 14 residues long. The CDR3 DNA reads TGCAGTGCTACCTCGGACAGGGCCAAAAACATTCAGTACTTC. As protein: CSATSDRAKNIQYF.

V is TRBV5-5 and J is TRBJ1-4, with 10 nucleotides matching TRBD1. Trimming took 3 bases from V and 8 from J; bases not matched to a gene: 7. The CDR3 totals 15 residues. The germline gives CDR1 SGHKS, CDR2 YYEKEE (reference sequence). CDR3 nucleotide sequence: TGTGCCAGCAGCTCGCTCCGGGACAGGGGAGAAAAACTGTTTTTT. It specifies CASSSLRDRGEKLFF.

This clonotype was found once. The chain is built from TRBV2 and TRBJ1-2; D might be TRBD1 (6 bases). Per germline, CDR1 SNHLY and CDR2 FYNNEI. The V gene lost 8 bases and the J gene lost 4 bases, with 11 bases spanning the gap. The length of the CDR3 is 12 residues. CDR3: CASGPRGYGYTF. In DNA, the CDR3 is TGTGCCAGCGGTCCCAGGGGCTATGGCTACACCTTC.

The CDR3 bases are TGTGCCAGCAGTGAATTGGGGGGAAGCAATCAGCCCCAGCATTTT. Translating it yields CASSELGGSNQPQHF. The V and J genes are TRBV6-1 and TRBJ1-5; D possibly corresponds to TRBD1 (5 bases). CDR1 and CDR2 from the germline V gene are MNHNS and SASEGT. CDR3 length equals 15 residues. Trimming took 2 bases from V and 1 from J, leaving 9 bases between them.

This clonotype came up many times. CDR3 region: CSVDSGGTEAFF. DNA of the CDR3: TGCAGCGTTGATTCGGGGGGGACTGAAGCTTTCTTT. The chain employs TRBV29-1 and TRBJ1-1, with D maybe TRBD1 (5 bases). With 3 bases removed from V and 5 bases from J, the gap between germline ends came to 10 bases. Germline CDR1 is SQVTM and CDR2 is ANQGSEA. This CDR3 is built from 12 residues.

DNA of the CDR3: TGTGCCACCAGTGGGAGGGACAGGATAGCAGATACGCAGTATTTT. Translated: CATSGRDRIADTQYF. The chain is built from TRBV24-1 and TRBJ2-3, with 8 positions matching TRBD1. This CDR3 contains 15 residues. V was pared by 5 bases and J by 4 bases, with 7 bases of the junction left unmatched. Germline lookup yields CDR1 KGHDR and CDR2 SFDVKD.

V is TRBV20-1 and J is TRBJ2-4; D might be TRBD2 (6 bases). The last part of the DNA fits TRBJ2-7 better; the J call may be wrong. CDR3 length: 15 amino acids. CDR1 and CDR2 (germline): DFQATT, SNEGSKA (reference sequence). The CDR3 sequence is CSAANDRDSNYEQYF. DNA for the CDR3: TGCAGTGCTGCTAACGACCGGGACTCAAACTACGAGCAGTACTTC.

This chain connects TRBV7-8 to TRBJ1-1; no clear D gene. This CDR3 is 11 amino acids long. The germline V gene encodes CDR1 SGHVS and CDR2 FQNEAQ. The germline V and J ends were trimmed by 8 bases and 4 bases, with 8 bases remaining between them. The CDR3 loop is CASEEFTEAFF. The CDR3 DNA follows: TGTGCCAGCGAGGAGTTCACTGAAGCTTTCTTT.

This clonotype was seen only a few times. The chain joins TRBV2 to TRBJ1-2, with D hard to call. CDR3 length: 13 residues. Per germline, CDR1 SNHLY and CDR2 FYNNEI. V was cut by 0 bases and J by 7 bases, with 9 bases left in between. The DNA of the CDR3 is TGTGCCAGCAGTGAAGCGCAGGCGACTGGCTACACCTTC. It codes for CASSEAQATGYTF.

This clonotype was seen a single time. V and J are TRBV20-1 and TRBJ2-2; D may match TRBD1 or TRBD2 (6 bases each). Germline assignment: CDR1 DFQATT and CDR2 SNEGSKA (reference sequence). Trimming pared 3 bases from V and 0 bases from J, leaving 11 bases between. CDR3 length: 15 residues. CDR3 in DNA: TGCAGTGCTAGCGGGGGCCGAGCGAACACCGGGGAGCTGTTTTTT. The encoded protein is CSASGGRANTGELFF.